Included here is one T cell receptor (beta chain) sequence, with context. No antigen is known for it. There are no base qualities to consult, and no much larger clone falls within one base. The data were taken from a study of cytotoxic CD8 clonotypes in ibrutinib-treated CLL (dated by TCRdb to the early 2020s). At the level of the whole study: In this cohort, 15 or so patients were treatment-naive and approximately twelve were relapsed/refractory, while some 17 had unmutated IGHV. Partial responses were observed in 24 patients and complete responses in 2; after a median follow-up of around 68 months, remission was maintained in 15 or so patients and progression was observed in 12. Longitudinal samples were available for about 30% of the roughly 86 trial participants. All remission and progressive disease samples were collected while patients were still receiving ibrutinib. An average of 255,043 productive templates and some 100,000 productive rearrangements was obtained per sample. Samples at response were collected after a median of about 11 months of treatment, with a range of about 6 to 40 months. Cryopreserved peripheral blood mononuclear cells were obtained before treatment, at response, and at either sustained remission or disease progression. Results the study describes overall, beyond this receptor: An increase in clonality was observed at ibrutinib response, with clonality remaining stable during sustained remission and falling back toward baseline at progression. At baseline, clonality was higher than in age-matched healthy donors and showed a strong correlation with circulating CD8+ T-cell counts. Sustained-remission and progressing patients did not have matched sampling times, and lymph node repertoires were not examined. Public clonotypes were found to be uncommon and were observed to contract or remain stable during treatment; the increase in clonality was shown to reflect expansion of private clonotypes at ibrutinib response.

The goal of deep resolution MiSeq sequencing was a depth between 1 in 1 million and 1 in 200,000 T cells, and coverage averaged 10x per clonotype. The immunoSEQ hsTCRB Kit was used to generate TCR beta libraries. Processing in the source paper ran as follows. Data were analyzed with ImmunoSEQ Data Assistant and ImmunoSEQ Analyzer, with V, D and J genes assigned per IMGT definitions. Clonality was computed as one minus normalized Shannon entropy of productive rearrangement frequencies, ranging from 0 to 1. Only overrepresented clonotypes making up at least 0.05% of each patient's repertoire were included in the public clonotype analysis. Roughly 13 repertoires from age-matched healthy donors, obtained from immuneACCESS, served as clonality controls. Here the immuneACCESS table is served through TCRdb, limited to in-frame sequences with V and J called. Missing clones are a known gap in these copies; in checked studies unresolved V genes cover under half, and the rest lacks a known reason. V, J and clone size are those of that table, while D and trimming were read from the DNA. The sample profile shows about 140,000 clones; roughly 80% of them were found once. In total, the top ten clones hold 25% to 30% of the sample.

In the paper's terms, the time point label means: eleven to twelve months on ibrutinib. For TCR beta library preparation, roughly 2.2 micrograms of genomic DNA was extracted from cryopreserved PBMCs. Longitudinal blood samples from CLL patients receiving ibrutinib monotherapy were subjected to high-throughput TCR beta sequencing. The patients were enrolled in a single-center, open-label phase 2 trial of ibrutinib monotherapy. The CDR3 runs 15 residues from the cysteine to the phenylalanine. Here the CDR3 DNA is all that survives: 45 bases in frame from base 1. According to the germline V gene, CDR1 reads SGHVS and CDR2 reads FQNEAQ. V trim: 1 base; J trim: 3 bases; unmatched bases: 5.

This chain is built from TRBV7-8 and TRBJ1-2; TRBD1 aligns with 7 central bases. The origin of this receptor is a human donor with chronic lymphocytic leukemia. Here the sequenced sample was PBMCs, taken after 12 months of ibrutinib treatment. The sequenced DNA: TGTGCCAGCAGCTTAGTAGGCAGGGGGGACTATGGCTACACCTTC. The resulting protein is CASSLVGRGDYGYTF.